This T cell receptor beta chain originates from a study of vaccination and CD4 T cells after COVID-19. The treatment was: approximately 10-day PBMC culture with coronavirus spike peptide pools or control peptides (ViraFEST assay). With respect to this clonotype: Its matching antigen is unknown. At one boundary the junction diverges from the germline segment, which might be a read error.

An Oncomine TCR Beta short-read assay was used to sequence the DNA from cultured CD4+ T cells. TCRdb recomputed calls from the PCR reads with MiXCR, one row per CDR3 protein. The top ten hold around 9% of the sample, which has some 11,000 distinct CDR3 sequences, approximately 50% seen once. Germline V gives CDR1 SSHAT, CDR2 FNYEAQ (reference sequence). This CDR3 region has 15 residues. The sequenced sample consisted of CD4+ T cells from blood, cultured in vitro. The rearrangement joins TRBV7-7 to TRBJ2-7, with TRBD1 matching 9 bases. The sequence came from a human donor who had recovered from COVID-19. CDR3 residues: CASSLATGGTYEQYF. The CDR3 DNA sequence: TGTGCTAGCAGCTTAGCGACAGGGGGGACCTACGAGCAGTACTTC.